A selection of T cell receptor beta chains follows, all from one sample in a study of cytomegalovirus exposure and HLA in healthy donors. The table came from immunoSEQ multiplex PCR; TCRdb's copy has only in-frame clones and leaves some out. The sample lists 150,000 to 200,000 clones, 75% to 90% occurring once. What was sequenced was PBMCs. The receptor set was obtained from a man in his fifties in good health and CMV-seropositive. CDR3s include the opening cysteine and the closing phenylalanine or tryptophan. The order of the fields is V gene, CDR3 protein.

>TRBV15
CATKWGTGSSGANVLTF
>TRBV11-2
CASSTGTEAFF
>TRBV9
CASSEDRANTGELFF
>TRBV5-6
CASSLGQVPYEQYF
>TRBV6-6
CASSDRGGYGYTF
>TRBV28
CASSTPGRVYREQYF
>TRBV15
CATSRAPSSGTDTQYF
>TRBV14
CASSGQPYASGTGELFF
>TRBV11-2
CASSHRDRAYNEQFF
>TRBV9
CASSVGQLNYGYTF
>TRBV2
CASRGNRGVLYNEQFF
>TRBV5-1
CASRASGYEQYF
>TRBV13
CASSEPPGREGSGLGNTIYF
>TRBV5-5
CASSLEMDRGRTEAFF
>TRBV7-8
CASSLDRGHEQYF
>TRBV7-2
CASSLGMGGFANTGELFF
>TRBV5-1
CASSLGQGWTEAFF
>TRBV6-6
CASSNDRGGGGYTF
>TRBV7-2
CASSPGTGGDTEAFF
>TRBV5-1
CASSLEGQGRQTQYF
>TRBV11-1
CASSLDGAGVSSYNEQFF
>TRBV27
CASLRTGGDTQYF
>TRBV29-1
CSVPPTGAGGPYNEQFF
>TRBV25-1
CASSEPDRDSHSPLHF
>TRBV27
CASSAAGYQETQYF
>TRBV14
CASSQETSGSYEQYF
>TRBV10-1
CASSHRDSYEQYF
>TRBV10-3
CATNSGLAGGNTGELFF
>TRBV4-2
CASSQQATSYNSPLHF
>TRBV19
CATSLYGTDTQYF
>TRBV7-3
CASSPDRYQETQYF